The sequence of this TCR beta chain was determined in a study of CXCR3-negative and CXCR3-positive naive CD8 T cells. About the study: For each library, about 1.5 +/- 0.3 million TRB reads were obtained, around 140 million in total.

Definition of naive CD8+ T cells rested on a CD45RO-CCR7+CD27+CD95- profile. Study findings and constraints: The study found comparably high diversity in both naive subsets and much lower diversity in memory CD8+ cells. Against CXCR3-negative naive cells, CXCR3-positive naive cells showed more hydrophobic TRB CDR3s. TCR strength was inferred from TRB CDR3 properties, while surface CD5 was comparable between naive subsets.

This CDR3 has 16 residues. Note on this clonotype: Its target is not known.

It was by 5' RACE with UMI labels that the TRB cDNA libraries were prepared. From the 5' RACE reads, TCRdb lists one entry per CDR3 protein and no DNA. This sample's table has approximately 100,000 distinct CDR3 sequences. The chain employs TRBV23-1 and TRBJ1-4; TCRdb's D call of TRBD1 is untestable without DNA. TRBV23-1 is recorded as an ORF, its role being uncertain. The specimen was naive CXCR3+ CD8+ T cells from blood. Subset defined: CD45RO-CCR7+CD27+CD95- naive CD8+ T cells expressing CXCR3 (TNR3+). This sequence originates from a human donor in good health. Some clones in this sample may be carry-over from other donors' samples. The CDR3 region is CASSHPRSATNEKLFF.